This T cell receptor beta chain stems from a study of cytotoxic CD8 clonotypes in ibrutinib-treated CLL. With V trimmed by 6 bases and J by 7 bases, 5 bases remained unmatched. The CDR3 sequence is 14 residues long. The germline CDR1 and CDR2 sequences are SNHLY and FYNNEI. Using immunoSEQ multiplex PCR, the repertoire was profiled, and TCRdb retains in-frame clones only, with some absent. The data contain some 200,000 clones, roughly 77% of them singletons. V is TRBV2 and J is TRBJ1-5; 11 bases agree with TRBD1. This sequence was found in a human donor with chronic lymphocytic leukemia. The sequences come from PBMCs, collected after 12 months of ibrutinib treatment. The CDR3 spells CASRGQGDRQPQHF. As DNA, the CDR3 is TGTGCCAGCAGGGGACAGGGGGACCGGCAGCCCCAGCATTTT. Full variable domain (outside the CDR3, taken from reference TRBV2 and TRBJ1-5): EPEVTQTPSHQVTQMGQEVILRCVPISNHLYFYWYRQILGQKVEFLVSFYNNEISEKSEIFDDQFSVERPDGSNFTLKIRSTKLEDSAMYFCASRGQGDRQPQHFGDGTRLSIL.